This record concerns one TCR beta chain sequence. This sample was included in a study of radiation and T cells in renal cell carcinoma. Time point in this sample: baseline pretreatment blood. Treatment noted: 15 Gy SBRT to primary tumor, nephrectomy 4 weeks later. This CDR3 has 13 residues. The germline V and J ends were trimmed by 7 bases and 8 bases, with 14 bases remaining between them. Germline lookup yields CDR1 LNHDA and CDR2 SQIVND (reference sequence). This table comes from immunoSEQ multiplex PCR, and its TCRdb copy is limited to in-frame clones, with some not included. The sample consists of approximately 140,000 clones, about 87% of them appearing once.

Sequences were derived from blood, sampled from a patient whose treatment included radiotherapy and nephrectomy. V is TRBV19 and J is TRBJ2-2; no reliable D call. This receptor was identified in an older woman with renal cell carcinoma. The CDR3 DNA is TGTGCCAGTAACTCTGTCGGCGTGGGGGAGCTGTTTTTT. Its translation: CASNSVGVGELFF.